Presented here are 2 T cell receptor beta chains from one specimen sequenced in a study of Graves' ophthalmopathy and Graves' hyperthyroidism. Amplification targeted the TCR beta CDR3 regions, with RNA transcripts as the source material. Amplification began with first-round RT-PCR using HTBI primers, then second-round multiplex PCR was performed. TCRdb used MiXCR to reprocess the multiplex PCR reads, holding one entry per CDR3 protein. The table shows under 400,000 distinct CDR3 sequences, with roughly a sixth occurring only once. Sequenced input: peripheral blood. Receptor source: an adult man with Graves' ophthalmopathy.

This clonotype was seen ten or more times. The chain links TRBV20-1 to TRBJ2-7; 8 nucleotides align to TRBD1. V trimming: 6 bases; J trimming: 4 bases; junction bases outside the gene matches: 11. This CDR3 is built from 14 residues. CDR1 DFQATT and CDR2 SNEGSKA come from the germline V gene (reference sequence). Here the CDR3 DNA reads TGCAGTGCCCAAGGGGCAGGGGGCGAATACGAGCAGTACTTC. It is translated as CSAQGAGGEYEQYF.

Many counts were recorded for this clonotype. The chain links TRBV12-3 or TRBV12-4 to TRBJ1-1; 8 bases fit TRBD1. CDR3 length: 14 amino acids. V dropped 3 bases and J dropped 6; count of bases not matched to a gene: 6. CDR3 region: CASSLDRAIAEAFF. CDR3 nucleotide sequence: TGTGCCAGCAGTTTGGACAGGGCGATCGCTGAAGCTTTCTTT.